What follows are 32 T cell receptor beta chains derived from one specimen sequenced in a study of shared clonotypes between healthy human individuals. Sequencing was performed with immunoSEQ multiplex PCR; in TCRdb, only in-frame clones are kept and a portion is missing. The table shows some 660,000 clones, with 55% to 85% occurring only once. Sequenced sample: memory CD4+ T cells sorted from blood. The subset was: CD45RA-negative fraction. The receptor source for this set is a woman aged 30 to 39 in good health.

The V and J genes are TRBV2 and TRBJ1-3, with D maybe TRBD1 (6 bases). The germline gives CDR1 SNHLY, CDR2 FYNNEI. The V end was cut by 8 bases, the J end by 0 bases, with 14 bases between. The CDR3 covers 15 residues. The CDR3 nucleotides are TGTGCCAGCGGCGGACAGCCGAGCTCTGGAAACACCATATATTTT. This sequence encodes CASGGQPSSGNTIYF.

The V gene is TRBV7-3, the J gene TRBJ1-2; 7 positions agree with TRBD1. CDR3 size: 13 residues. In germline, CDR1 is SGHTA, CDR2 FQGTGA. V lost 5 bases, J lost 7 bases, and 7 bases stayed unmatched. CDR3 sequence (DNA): TGTGCCAGCAGCGGAGGGGACAGAGGTGGCTACACCTTC. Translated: CASSGGDRGGYTF. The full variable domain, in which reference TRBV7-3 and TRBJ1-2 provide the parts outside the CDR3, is GAGVSQTPSNKVTEKGKYVELRCDPISGHTALYWYRQSLGQGPEFLIYFQGTGAADDSGLPNDRFFAVRPEGSVSTLKIQRTERGDSAVYLCASSGGDRGGYTFGSGTRLTVV.

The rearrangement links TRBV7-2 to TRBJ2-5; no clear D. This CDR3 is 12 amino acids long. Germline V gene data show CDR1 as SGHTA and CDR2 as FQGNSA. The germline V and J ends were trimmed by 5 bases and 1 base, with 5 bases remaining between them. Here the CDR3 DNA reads TGTGCCAGCAGCCTCACCCAAGAGACCCAGTACTTC. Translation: CASSLTQETQYF.

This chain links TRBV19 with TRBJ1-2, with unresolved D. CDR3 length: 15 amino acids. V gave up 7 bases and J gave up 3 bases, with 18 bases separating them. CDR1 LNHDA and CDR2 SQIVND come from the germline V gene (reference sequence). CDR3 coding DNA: TGTGCCAGTACCATATCGGGCCCTGGGGACTATGGCTACACCTTC. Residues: CASTISGPGDYGYTF.

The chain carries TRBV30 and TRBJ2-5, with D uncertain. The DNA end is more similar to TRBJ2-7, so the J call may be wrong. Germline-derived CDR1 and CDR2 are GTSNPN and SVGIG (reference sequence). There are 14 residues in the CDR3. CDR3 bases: TGTGCCTGTTCCCAAGGATTAGTTTCCGACGAGCAGTACTTC. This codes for CACSQGLVSDEQYF.

CDR3 loop: CATSTGIKSYEQYF. Written as DNA, the CDR3 is TGTGCCACCAGCACCGGCATAAAGTCCTACGAGCAGTACTTC. The chain couples TRBV15 to TRBJ2-7; no definite D call. Trimming removed 4 bases at V and 1 base at J, with 11 bases between. CDR3 length: 14 amino acids. CDR1 and CDR2 from the germline V gene are LNHNV and YYDKDF (reference sequence).

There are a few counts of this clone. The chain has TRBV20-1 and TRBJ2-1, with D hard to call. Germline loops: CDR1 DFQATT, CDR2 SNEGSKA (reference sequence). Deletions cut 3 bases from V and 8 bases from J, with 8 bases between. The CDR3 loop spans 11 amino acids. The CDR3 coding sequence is TGCAGTGCTAGGGTAGTGGATGAGCAGTTCTTC. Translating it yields CSARVVDEQFF.

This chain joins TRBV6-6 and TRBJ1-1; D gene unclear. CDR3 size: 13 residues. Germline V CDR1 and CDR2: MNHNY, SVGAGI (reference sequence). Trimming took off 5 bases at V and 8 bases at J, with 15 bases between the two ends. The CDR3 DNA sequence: TGTGCCAGCAGTCAACTAGCTAAAAGGGAAGCTTTCTTT. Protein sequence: CASSQLAKREAFF.

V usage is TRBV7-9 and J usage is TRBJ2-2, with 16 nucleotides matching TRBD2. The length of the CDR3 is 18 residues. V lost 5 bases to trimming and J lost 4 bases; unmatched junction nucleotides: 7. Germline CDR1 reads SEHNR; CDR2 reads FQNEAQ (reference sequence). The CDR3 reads CASSAGTSGRAATGELFF. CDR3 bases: TGTGCCAGCAGCGCCGGGACTAGCGGGAGGGCAGCCACCGGGGAGCTGTTTTTT.

Here the CDR3 DNA reads TGCAGCAGCATGCGCAATGAGCAGTTCTTC. Translation: CSSMRNEQFF. The chain combines TRBV20-1 with TRBJ2-1, with no clear D. The CDR3 covers 10 residues. Germline V gene data show CDR1 as DFQATT and CDR2 as SNEGSKA (reference sequence).

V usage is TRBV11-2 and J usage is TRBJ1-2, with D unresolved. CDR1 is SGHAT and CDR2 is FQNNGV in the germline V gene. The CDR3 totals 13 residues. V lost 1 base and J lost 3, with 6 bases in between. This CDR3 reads CASSLVSHYGYTF. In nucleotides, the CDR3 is TGTGCCAGCAGCTTAGTATCGCACTATGGCTACACCTTC.

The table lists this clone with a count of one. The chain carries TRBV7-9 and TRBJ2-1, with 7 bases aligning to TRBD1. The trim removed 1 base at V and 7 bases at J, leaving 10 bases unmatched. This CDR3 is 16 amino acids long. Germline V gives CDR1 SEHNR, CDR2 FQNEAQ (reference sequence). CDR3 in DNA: TGTGCCAGCAGCTTAGAGTCGACAGGGCGGCGGAATGAGCAGTTCTTC. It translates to CASSLESTGRRNEQFF. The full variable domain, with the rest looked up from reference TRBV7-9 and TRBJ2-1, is DTGVSQNPRHKITKRGQNVTFRCDPISEHNRLYWYRQTLGQGPEFLTYFQNEAQLEKSRLLSDRFSAERPKGSFSTLEIQRTEQGDSAMYLCASSLESTGRRNEQFFGPGTRLTVL.

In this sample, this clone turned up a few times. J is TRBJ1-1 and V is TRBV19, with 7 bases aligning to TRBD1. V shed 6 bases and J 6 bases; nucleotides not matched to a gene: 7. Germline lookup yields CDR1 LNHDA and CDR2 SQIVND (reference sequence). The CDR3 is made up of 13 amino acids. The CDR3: CASRMGQPPEAFF. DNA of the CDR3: TGTGCCAGTAGGATGGGACAGCCACCTGAAGCTTTCTTT.

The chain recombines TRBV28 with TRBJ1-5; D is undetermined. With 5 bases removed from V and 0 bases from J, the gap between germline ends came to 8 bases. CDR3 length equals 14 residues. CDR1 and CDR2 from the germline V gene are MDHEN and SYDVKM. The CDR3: CASSVADSNQPQHF. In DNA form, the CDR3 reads TGTGCCAGCAGTGTAGCGGATAGCAATCAGCCCCAGCATTTT.

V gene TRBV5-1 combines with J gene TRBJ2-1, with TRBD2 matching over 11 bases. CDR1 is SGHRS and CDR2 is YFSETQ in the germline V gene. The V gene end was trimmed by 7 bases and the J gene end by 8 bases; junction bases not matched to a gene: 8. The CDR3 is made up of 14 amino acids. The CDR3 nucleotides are TGCGCCAGCGGTGTGGCTAGCGGGAGGTATGAGCAGTTCTTC. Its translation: CASGVASGRYEQFF.

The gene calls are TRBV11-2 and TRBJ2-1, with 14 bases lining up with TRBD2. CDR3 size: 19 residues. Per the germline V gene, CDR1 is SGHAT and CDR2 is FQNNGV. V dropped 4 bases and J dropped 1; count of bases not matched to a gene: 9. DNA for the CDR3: TGTGCCAGCAGCTCCAGCTCTCGGACTAGCGGGAGGTCCTACAATGAGCAGTTCTTC. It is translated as CASSSSSRTSGRSYNEQFF.

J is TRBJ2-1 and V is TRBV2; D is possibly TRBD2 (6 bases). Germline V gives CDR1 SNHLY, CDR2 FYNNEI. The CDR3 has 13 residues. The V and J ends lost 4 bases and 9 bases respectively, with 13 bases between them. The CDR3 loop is CASSALAKGEQFF. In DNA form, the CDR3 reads TGTGCCAGCAGTGCTCTAGCGAAGGGTGAGCAGTTCTTC. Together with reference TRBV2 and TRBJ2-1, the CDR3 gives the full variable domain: EPEVTQTPSHQVTQMGQEVILRCVPISNHLYFYWYRQILGQKVEFLVSFYNNEISEKSEIFDDQFSVERPDGSNFTLKIRSTKLEDSAMYFCASSALAKGEQFFGPGTRLTVL.

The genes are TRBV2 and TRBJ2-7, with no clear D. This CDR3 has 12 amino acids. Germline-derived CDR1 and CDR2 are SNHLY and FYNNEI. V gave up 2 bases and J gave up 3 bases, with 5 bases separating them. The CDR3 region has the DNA TGTGCCAGCAGTGAAATGGGCTACGAGCAGTACTTC. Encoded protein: CASSEMGYEQYF.

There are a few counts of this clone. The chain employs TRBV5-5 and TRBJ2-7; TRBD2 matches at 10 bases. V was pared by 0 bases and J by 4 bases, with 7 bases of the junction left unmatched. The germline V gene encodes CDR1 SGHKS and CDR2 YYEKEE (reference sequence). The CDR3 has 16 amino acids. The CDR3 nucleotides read TGTGCCAGCAGCTTGGTGGAGGTGACTAGCGGGTACGAGCAGTACTTC. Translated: CASSLVEVTSGYEQYF.

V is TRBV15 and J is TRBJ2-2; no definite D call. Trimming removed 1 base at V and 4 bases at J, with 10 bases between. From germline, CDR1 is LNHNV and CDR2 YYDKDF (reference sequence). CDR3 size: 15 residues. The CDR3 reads CATSRGQVSTGELFF. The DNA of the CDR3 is TGTGCCACCAGCAGAGGCCAGGTGTCCACCGGGGAGCTGTTTTTT.

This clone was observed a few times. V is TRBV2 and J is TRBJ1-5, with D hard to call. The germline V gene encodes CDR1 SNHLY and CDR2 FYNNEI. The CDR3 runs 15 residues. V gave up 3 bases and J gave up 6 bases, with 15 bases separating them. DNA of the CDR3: TGTGCCAGCAGTGACGCCCGGGGTGAGTCTCAGCCCCAGCATTTT. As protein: CASSDARGESQPQHF. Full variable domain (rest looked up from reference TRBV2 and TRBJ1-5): EPEVTQTPSHQVTQMGQEVILRCVPISNHLYFYWYRQILGQKVEFLVSFYNNEISEKSEIFDDQFSVERPDGSNFTLKIRSTKLEDSAMYFCASSDARGESQPQHFGDGTRLSIL.

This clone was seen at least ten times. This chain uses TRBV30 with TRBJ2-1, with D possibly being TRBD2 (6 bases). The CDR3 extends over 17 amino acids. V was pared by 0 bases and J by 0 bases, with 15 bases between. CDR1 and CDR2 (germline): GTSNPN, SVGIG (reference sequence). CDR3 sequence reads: CAWSVEDCGTSYNEQFF. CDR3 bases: TGTGCCTGGAGTGTAGAGGATTGCGGGACCTCCTACAATGAGCAGTTCTTC.

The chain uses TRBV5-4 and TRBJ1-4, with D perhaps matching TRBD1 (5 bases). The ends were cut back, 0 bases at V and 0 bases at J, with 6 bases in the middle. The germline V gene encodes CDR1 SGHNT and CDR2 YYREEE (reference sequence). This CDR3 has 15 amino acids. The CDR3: CASSLGQSTNEKLFF. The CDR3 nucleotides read TGTGCCAGCAGCTTGGGACAGTCAACTAATGAAAAACTGTTTTTT.

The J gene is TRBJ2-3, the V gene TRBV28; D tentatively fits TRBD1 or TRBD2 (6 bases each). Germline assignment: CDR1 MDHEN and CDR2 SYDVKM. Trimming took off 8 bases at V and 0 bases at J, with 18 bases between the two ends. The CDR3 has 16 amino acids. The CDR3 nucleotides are TGTGCCAGCTTTACTCCGGGGGCCATAAGCACAGATACGCAGTATTTT. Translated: CASFTPGAISTDTQYF.

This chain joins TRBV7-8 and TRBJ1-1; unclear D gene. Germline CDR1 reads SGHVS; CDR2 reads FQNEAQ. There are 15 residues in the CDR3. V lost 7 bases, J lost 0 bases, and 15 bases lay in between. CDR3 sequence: CASTKGELMNTEAFF. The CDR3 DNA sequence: TGTGCCAGCACCAAGGGTGAGTTAATGAACACTGAAGCTTTCTTT.

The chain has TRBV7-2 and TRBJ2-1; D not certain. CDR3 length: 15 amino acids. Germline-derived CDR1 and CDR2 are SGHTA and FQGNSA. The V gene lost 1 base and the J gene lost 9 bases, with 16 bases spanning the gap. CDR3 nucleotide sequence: TGTGCCAGCAGCTTAGTATCCTTGGTGGTGGGTGAGCAGTTCTTC. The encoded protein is CASSLVSLVVGEQFF.

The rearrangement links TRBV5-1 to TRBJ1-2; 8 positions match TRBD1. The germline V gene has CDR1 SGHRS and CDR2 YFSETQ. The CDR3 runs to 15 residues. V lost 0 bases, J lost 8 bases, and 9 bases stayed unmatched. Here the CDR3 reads CASSLGGTGGSGYTF. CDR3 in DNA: TGCGCCAGCAGCTTGGGTGGGACAGGCGGCTCCGGCTACACCTTC.

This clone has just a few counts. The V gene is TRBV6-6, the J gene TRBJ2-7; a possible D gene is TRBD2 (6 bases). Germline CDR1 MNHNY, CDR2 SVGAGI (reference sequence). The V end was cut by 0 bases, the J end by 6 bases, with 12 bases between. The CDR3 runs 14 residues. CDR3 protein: CASSYSNFGSEQYF. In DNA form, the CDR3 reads TGTGCCAGCAGTTACTCGAATTTCGGGAGCGAGCAGTACTTC.

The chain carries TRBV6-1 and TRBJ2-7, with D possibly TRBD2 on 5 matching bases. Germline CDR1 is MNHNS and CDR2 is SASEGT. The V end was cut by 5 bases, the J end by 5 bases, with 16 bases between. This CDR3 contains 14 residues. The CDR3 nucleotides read TGTGCCAGCAGTCCCCTAGCCCACACGAACGAGCAGTACTTC. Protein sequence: CASSPLAHTNEQYF.

CDR3 sequence reads: CASSPGEVGFAFF. For the CDR3, the DNA is TGTGCCAGCTCACCAGGAGAGGTAGGGTTCGCTTTCTTT. The genes are TRBV18 and TRBJ1-1, with unresolved D. This CDR3 is built from 13 residues. V shed 2 bases and J shed 11 bases, with 15 bases lying between them. Germline CDR1 is KGHSH and CDR2 is LQKENI.

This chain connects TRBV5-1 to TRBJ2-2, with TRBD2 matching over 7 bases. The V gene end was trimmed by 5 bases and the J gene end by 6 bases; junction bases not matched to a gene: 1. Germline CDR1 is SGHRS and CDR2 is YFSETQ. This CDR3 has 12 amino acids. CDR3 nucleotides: TGCGCCAGCAGGGCGGGGGCCGGGGAGCTGTTTTTT. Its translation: CASRAGAGELFF. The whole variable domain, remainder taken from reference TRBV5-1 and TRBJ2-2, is KAGVTQTPRYLIKTRGQQVTLSCSPISGHRSVSWYQQTPGQGLQFLFEYFSETQRNKGNFPGRFSGRQFSNSRSEMNVSTLELGDSALYLCASRAGAGELFFGEGSRLTVL.

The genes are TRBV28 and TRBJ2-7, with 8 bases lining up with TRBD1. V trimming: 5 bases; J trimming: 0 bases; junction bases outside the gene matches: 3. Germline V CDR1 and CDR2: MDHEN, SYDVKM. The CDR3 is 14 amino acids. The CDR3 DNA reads TGTGCCAGCAGTCCGGACAGGGACTCCTACGAGCAGTACTTC. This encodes CASSPDRDSYEQYF.